A single sample gave rise to the 13 T cell receptor beta chains below, sequenced in a study of CD8+ T cells in alopecia areata. Extracted RNA was reverse transcribed into cDNA, the sequencing template. Assay: immunoSEQ multiplex PCR; the TCRdb copy retains only in-frame clones and omits some. In the table there are 150,000 to 200,000 clones, approximately 60% of which are singletons. The sequenced sample was CD4+ T cells sorted from blood. These TCRs come from a human donor in good health.

This chain connects TRBV29-1 to TRBJ2-1; maybe TRBD2 (6 bases). Looked up from germline, CDR1 is SQVTM and CDR2 is ANQGSEA. The length of the CDR3 is 14 residues. The V end was cut by 3 bases, the J end by 6 bases, with 15 bases between. In DNA, the CDR3 is TGCAGCGTTGATGGCGGGACGGGGTCCAATGAGCAGTTCTTC. Its translation is CSVDGGTGSNEQFF.

The CDR3 spells CASRTSDTGELFF. The CDR3, as DNA: TGCGCCAGCAGGACTAGCGACACCGGGGAGCTGTTTTTT. The chain uses TRBV5-1 and TRBJ2-2; 8 nucleotides align to TRBD2. V gave up 5 bases and J gave up 3 bases; unmatched junction bases: 0. CDR3 length: 13 residues. Germline V lookup: CDR1 SGHRS, CDR2 YFSETQ.

This clone came up a few times. The J gene is TRBJ2-3, the V gene TRBV27; D uncertain. V lost 0 bases and J 3 bases, leaving 7 bases between the germline ends. The CDR3 runs to 14 residues. The V gene's germline CDR1 is MNHEY and CDR2 SMNVEV (reference sequence). This chain's CDR3 is CASSLSLPTDTQYF. DNA of the CDR3: TGTGCCAGCAGTTTATCCCTCCCAACAGATACGCAGTATTTT.

The genes are TRBV29-1 and TRBJ2-7; possibly TRBD2 for D (5 bases). The CDR3 has 14 residues. V shed 0 bases and J shed 5 bases, with 14 bases lying between them. In germline, CDR1 is SQVTM, CDR2 ANQGSEA. CDR3 residues: CSVEDGVRLNEQYF. CDR3 in DNA: TGCAGCGTTGAAGACGGGGTCAGGCTCAACGAGCAGTACTTC.

This clone was seen just once. The chain employs TRBV18 and TRBJ2-6, with D perhaps TRBD1 (5 bases). CDR1 KGHSH and CDR2 LQKENI come from the germline V gene. This CDR3 region has 18 residues. With 3 bases removed from V and 1 base from J, the gap between germline ends came to 16 bases. DNA for the CDR3: TGTGCCAGCTCACCTCTGAAGCCAAGGGGATCTGGGGCCAACGTCCTGACTTTC. Translating it yields CASSPLKPRGSGANVLTF.

This chain connects TRBV30 to TRBJ1-1; a weak D match, TRBD1 (6 bases). The CDR3 is made up of 15 amino acids. Trimming removed 1 base at V and 4 bases at J, with 16 bases between. CDR1 is GTSNPN, CDR2 SVGIG, per germline (reference sequence). CDR3 DNA sequence: TGTGCCTGGAGTGATTGGAACAGGGCGGGCACTGAAGCTTTCTTT. Translation gives CAWSDWNRAGTEAFF.

The chain has TRBV6-4 and TRBJ2-2; D perhaps matches TRBD2 (5 bases). Between the trimmed V and J ends, which lost 1 base and 5 bases, there was a span of 5 bases. This CDR3 has 13 amino acids. Germline V lookup: CDR1 MRHNA, CDR2 SNTAGT. The CDR3 reads CASSDWRTGELFF. The CDR3 DNA reads TGTGCCAGCAGTGACTGGAGGACCGGGGAGCTGTTTTTT.

J is TRBJ2-7 and V is TRBV29-1; D remains unclear. Germline V gene lookup returns CDR1 SQVTM and CDR2 ANQGSEA. Trimming left V 4 bases short and J 1 base short, with 5 bases between. This CDR3 region has 11 residues. The chain's CDR3 is CSVAVSYEQYF. CDR3 DNA sequence: TGCAGCGTTGCGGTGTCCTACGAGCAGTACTTC.

This clone is a singleton in its sample. Written as DNA, the CDR3 is TGTGCCACCAGCAGAGATTTAGGGGGCTTTGATGAAGCTTTCTTT. It encodes CATSRDLGGFDEAFF. This rearrangement joins TRBV15 to TRBJ1-1; 7 bases agree with TRBD1. V trimming: 0 bases; J trimming: 7 bases; junction bases outside the gene matches: 8. This CDR3 contains 15 residues. Looked up from germline, CDR1 is LNHNV and CDR2 is YYDKDF (reference sequence).

The CDR3 nucleotides are TGCGCCAGCAGCGTCGGGAGCGCCCCAAACATTCAGTACTTC. Encoded protein: CASSVGSAPNIQYF. J is TRBJ2-4 and V is TRBV5-1, with D possibly being TRBD2 (6 bases). The V end was cut by 4 bases, the J end by 6 bases, with 14 bases between. The CDR3 is 14 amino acids. Germline V gives CDR1 SGHRS, CDR2 YFSETQ.

The chain couples TRBV6-1 to TRBJ1-5; a weak D match, TRBD1 (6 bases). Germline CDR1 reads MNHNS; CDR2 reads SASEGT. V dropped 8 bases and J dropped 1 base, with 9 bases sitting between them. This CDR3 is 13 amino acids long. CDR3 nucleotide sequence: TGTGCCAGCGGCAGGGGCAGCAATCAGCCCCAGCATTTT. This gives the protein CASGRGSNQPQHF.

This clone was found once. This chain connects TRBV7-9 to TRBJ2-7; 9 positions agree with TRBD2. The CDR3 consists of 16 residues. CDR1 and CDR2 (germline): SEHNR, FQNEAQ (reference sequence). Trimming at V came to 1 base and at J to 2 bases, leaving 6 bases not matched to a gene. The chain's CDR3 is CASSLVGVAGAYEQYF. The CDR3 region has the DNA TGTGCCAGCAGCTTAGTGGGGGTAGCGGGAGCCTACGAGCAGTACTTC.

The rearrangement links TRBV29-1 to TRBJ1-1; D might be TRBD1 (5 bases). Per the germline V gene, CDR1 is SQVTM and CDR2 is ANQGSEA. V dropped 7 bases and J dropped 3 bases, with 9 bases sitting between them. CDR3 length: 11 residues. This CDR3 is CSGSGYTEAFF. DNA of the CDR3: TGCAGCGGCTCAGGGTACACTGAAGCTTTCTTT.